This T cell receptor beta chain stems from a study of memory B cells and T cells in multiple sclerosis. In the case of this clone: Its antigen is as yet unknown.

Study-wide findings and caveats: Clone-set sizes differed between compartments, so shared clonotype counts needed normalization.

Trimming took 3 bases from V and 11 from J, leaving 11 bases between them. This CDR3 is built from 11 residues. The germline CDR1 and CDR2 sequences are MNHEY and SMNVEV (reference sequence). Here immunoSEQ multiplex PCR was the method, and the copy in TCRdb shows in-frame clones only, minus some. The sample includes about 14,000 clones, around 70% of them seen just once. The chain has TRBV27 and TRBJ2-7; tentatively, D is TRBD1 (5 bases). The sequencing input was memory (CD45RO+) CD4+ T cells from blood. The sequence came from a human donor with multiple sclerosis. CDR3 protein: CASSLAGQEYF. The CDR3 DNA is TGTGCCAGCAGTTTGGCAGGGCAGGAGTACTTC.